Shown below are 29 T cell receptor beta chains from a single sample sequenced in a study of blood T cell repertoires in COVID-19 (dated by TCRdb to 2020 to 2022). Receptor amplification or capture employed the immunoSEQ multiplex PCR assay. TCRdb re-hosts the immuneACCESS table, in-frame sequences only. Its copies lack some clones; in the studies checked, an unresolved V gene accounts for under half of them, and the cause for the rest is not known. In this sample the table shows approximately 190,000 clones, roughly 80% of which occur a single time. 6.9% of the sample is taken by the ten largest. Material for sequencing was peripheral blood. These receptors originate from a man aged 55 to 70 with acute or convalescent COVID-19.

This clone was detected a few times. V gene TRBV18 combines with J gene TRBJ2-1, with 12 bases that match TRBD2. J lost 7 bases, V lost 0 bases, and 4 bases had no gene match. There are 16 residues in the CDR3. Germline values: CDR1 KGHSH, CDR2 LQKENI. The CDR3 bases are TGTGCCAGCTCACCACCGACTAGCGGGAGAGGAAATGAGCAGTTCTTC. This gives the protein CASSPPTSGRGNEQFF.

V and J are TRBV9 and TRBJ1-4; 9 bases are shared with TRBD1. J lost 8 bases, V lost 4 bases, and 12 bases had no gene match. The germline V gene encodes CDR1 SGDLS and CDR2 YYNGEE. This CDR3 is built from 16 residues. Written as DNA, the CDR3 is TGTGCCAGCAGCCCCTTGGCGGGACAGGGAAAGGAAAAACTGTTTTTT. Translating gives CASSPLAGQGKEKLFF.

The chain couples TRBV18 to TRBJ2-7; weak D call: TRBD2 (6 bases). Trimming took off 5 bases at V and 6 bases at J, with 14 bases between the two ends. Per germline, CDR1 KGHSH and CDR2 LQKENI. The CDR3 is 13 residues long. The CDR3 DNA reads as TGTGCCAGCTCAGGGTCTGCGGGGAGCGAGCAGTACTTC. Amino acids: CASSGSAGSEQYF. The variable domain in full, completed from reference TRBV18 and TRBJ2-7, reads NAGVMQNPRHLVRRRGQEARLRCSPMKGHSHVYWYRQLPEEGLKFMVYLQKENIIDESGMPKERFSAEFPKEGPSILRIQQVVRGDSAAYFCASSGSAGSEQYFGPGTRLTVT.

The J gene is TRBJ1-1, the V gene TRBV7-3; 10 bases align to TRBD1. This CDR3 is built from 14 residues. The V and J ends lost 4 bases and 4 bases, in that order; junction bases with no gene match: 3. Germline V gene data show CDR1 as SGHTA and CDR2 as FQGTGA. Written as DNA, the CDR3 is TGTGCCAGCAGCTCCGGGACAGGGGCCACTGAAGCTTTCTTT. Protein: CASSSGTGATEAFF.

The chain uses TRBV6-5 and TRBJ2-5, with D possibly matching TRBD2 (5 bases). Looked up from germline, CDR1 is MNHEY and CDR2 is SVGAGI. CDR3 length equals 13 residues. The germline V and J ends were trimmed by 5 bases and 5 bases, with 12 bases remaining between them. CDR3 sequence reads: CASSRGLGETQYF. CDR3 DNA: TGTGCCAGCAGTCGCGGACTCGGGGAGACCCAGTACTTC.

The rearrangement joins TRBV19 to TRBJ1-2, with 7 bases fitting TRBD1. V was pared by 5 bases and J by 5 bases, with 17 bases of the junction left unmatched. Germline CDR1 LNHDA, CDR2 SQIVND (reference sequence). The CDR3 has 17 amino acids. The chain's CDR3 is CASSYNQLRDSVYGYTF. The CDR3 coding sequence is TGTGCCAGTAGTTACAACCAACTCCGGGACAGCGTTTATGGCTACACCTTC.

The chain is built from TRBV28 and TRBJ2-7; maybe TRBD1 (6 bases). The CDR3 spans 13 residues. CDR1 MDHEN and CDR2 SYDVKM come from the germline V gene. Trimming took 6 bases from V and 7 from J, leaving 16 bases between them. Here the CDR3 DNA reads TGTGCCAGCAGCGGGACACCCGGTATTGAGCAGTACTTC. Amino acid sequence: CASSGTPGIEQYF.

The V gene is TRBV6-5, the J gene TRBJ2-5, with 9 bases aligning to TRBD1. Germline CDR1 reads MNHEY; CDR2 reads SVGAGI. V was clipped by 4 bases and J by 4 bases; unmatched bases: 7. The CDR3 contains 15 residues. CDR3 sequence reads: CASSLGQGSGETQYF. The CDR3 bases are TGTGCCAGCAGTTTAGGACAGGGGTCTGGAGAGACCCAGTACTTC.

The V and J genes are TRBV27 and TRBJ1-6; D is ambiguous. CDR3 size: 13 residues. Germline V gene lookup returns CDR1 MNHEY and CDR2 SMNVEV (reference sequence). Trimming removed 5 bases from V and 7 bases from J, with 9 bases in between. The CDR3 is CASSTQSNSPLHF. The CDR3 nucleotides read TGTGCCAGCAGTACCCAGTCGAATTCACCCCTCCACTTT.

V usage is TRBV20-1 and J usage is TRBJ1-5, with no clear D. With 3 bases removed from V and 5 bases from J, the gap between germline ends came to 8 bases. The CDR3 sequence is 12 residues long. From germline, CDR1 is DFQATT and CDR2 SNEGSKA (reference sequence). CDR3 bases: TGCAGTGCTAGTGACCGAGATCAGCCCCAGCATTTT. Translation gives CSASDRDQPQHF.

V usage is TRBV4-2 and J usage is TRBJ1-5, with 7 nucleotides matching TRBD1. The CDR3 covers 14 residues. The V and J ends lost 3 bases and 2 bases, in that order; junction bases with no gene match: 1. Germline V gene data show CDR1 as LGHNA and CDR2 as YNFKEQ. CDR3 residues: CASSHDRGNQPQHF. In nucleotides, the CDR3 is TGTGCCAGCAGCCACGACAGGGGCAATCAGCCCCAGCATTTT.

The chain is built from TRBV30 and TRBJ2-7; TRBD2 agrees at 13 bases. The CDR3 has 17 residues. In germline, CDR1 is GTSNPN, CDR2 SVGIG (reference sequence). J lost 3 bases, V lost 2 bases, and 10 bases had no gene match. The CDR3 protein is CAWSRTSGRIDGYEQYF. Here the CDR3 DNA reads TGTGCCTGGAGTCGGACTAGCGGGAGAATCGACGGCTACGAGCAGTACTTC.

This chain joins TRBV12-5 and TRBJ2-3, with 7 nucleotides matching TRBD1. The length of the CDR3 is 15 residues. V was pared by 7 bases and J by 2 bases, with 9 bases of the junction left unmatched. Germline CDR1 reads LGHNT; CDR2 reads FRNRAP. DNA of the CDR3: TGTGCTAGTGCCATGCGTGAGGGGGCCACAGATACGCAGTATTTT. It encodes CASAMREGATDTQYF.

The chain employs TRBV6-5 and TRBJ1-2, with TRBD1 matching over 7 bases. The CDR3 consists of 13 residues. Germline assignment: CDR1 MNHEY and CDR2 SVGAGI. Unmatched junction bases numbered 7, after V lost 6 bases and J lost 6 bases. This CDR3 reads CASRRQGGDGYTF. For the CDR3, the DNA is TGTGCCAGCAGAAGACAGGGTGGGGATGGCTACACCTTC.

This rearrangement joins TRBV30 to TRBJ2-3; TRBD1 aligns across 9 bases. The CDR3 length is 15 residues. The ends lost 0 bases at V and 4 bases at J; junction bases unmatched: 5. CDR1 is GTSNPN and CDR2 is SVGIG in the germline V gene (reference sequence). This CDR3 reads CAWSVRGQGSDTQYF. CDR3 DNA: TGTGCCTGGAGTGTTAGGGGACAGGGCTCAGATACGCAGTATTTT.

The chain uses TRBV9 and TRBJ2-7; D is perhaps TRBD1 (5 bases). V lost 0 bases, J lost 3 bases, and 10 bases lay in between. CDR3 length: 14 residues. The germline CDR1 and CDR2 sequences are SGDLS and YYNGEE. CDR3 DNA: TGTGCCAGCAGCGTAGGGCAGGGTGGCTACGAGCAGTACTTC. This encodes CASSVGQGGYEQYF. The entire variable domain, with the rest obtained from reference TRBV9 and TRBJ2-7, is as follows: DSGVTQTPKHLITATGQRVTLRCSPRSGDLSVYWYQQSLDQGLQFLIQYYNGEERAKGNILERFSAQQFPDLHSELNLSSLELGDSALYFCASSVGQGGYEQYFGPGTRLTVT.

The J gene is TRBJ2-6, the V gene TRBV7-3; D is uncertain. CDR3 length: 17 amino acids. The V end was cut by 5 bases, the J end by 1 base, with 15 bases between. CDR1 SGHTA and CDR2 FQGTGA come from the germline V gene. The CDR3 protein is CASSPRGGTSGANVLTF. Here the CDR3 DNA reads TGTGCCAGCAGCCCCCGCGGCGGCACATCTGGGGCCAACGTCCTGACTTTC.

For the CDR3, the DNA is TGTGCCAGCAGGCTCTTAGGGAGCTCCTACGAGCAGTACTTC. This gives the protein CASRLLGSSYEQYF. The gene calls are TRBV27 and TRBJ2-7, with a possible D match to TRBD2 (5 bases). CDR3 length: 14 residues. Germline loops: CDR1 MNHEY, CDR2 SMNVEV (reference sequence). V lost 6 bases to trimming and J lost 0 bases, with 12 bases between them.

The rearrangement links TRBV28 to TRBJ2-3, with 10 bases lining up with TRBD1. CDR3 length: 15 amino acids. The trim removed 5 bases at V and 1 base at J, leaving 3 bases unmatched. CDR1 is MDHEN and CDR2 is SYDVKM in the germline V gene. The CDR3 loop reads CASSPGTGGTDTQYF. DNA of the CDR3: TGTGCCAGCAGTCCGGGGACAGGGGGCACAGATACGCAGTATTTT.

This rearrangement joins TRBV7-8 to TRBJ2-1; tentative D call: TRBD2 (5 bases). Trimming pared 0 bases from V and 9 bases from J, leaving 12 bases between. Germline V gives CDR1 SGHVS, CDR2 FQNEAQ. This CDR3 comprises 14 residues. The CDR3 sequence: CASSLAAAVGEQFF. CDR3 DNA: TGTGCCAGCAGCTTAGCAGCGGCGGTGGGTGAGCAGTTCTTC.

The chain combines TRBV24-1 with TRBJ1-2, with D tentatively TRBD1 (6 bases). Trimming shortened V by 0 bases and J by 8 bases, and 9 bases separated the two germline ends. The CDR3 totals 13 residues. In germline, CDR1 is KGHDR, CDR2 SFDVKD. Written as DNA, the CDR3 is TGTGCCACCAGTGATTTGCGGACAGAGGGCTACACCTTC. Translating gives CATSDLRTEGYTF.

This chain links TRBV28 with TRBJ1-2; the match to TRBD1 covers 8 bases. Germline CDR1 is MDHEN and CDR2 is SYDVKM. The V and J ends lost 5 bases and 4 bases, in that order; junction bases with no gene match: 9. The CDR3 runs to 15 residues. The CDR3, as DNA: TGTGCCAGCAGTCTAACAGGGGGGCTAGGCTATGGCTACACCTTC. This codes for CASSLTGGLGYGYTF.

V usage is TRBV5-6 and J usage is TRBJ1-2, with 8 positions matching TRBD1. V lost 5 bases and J lost 4; bases outside the gene matches: 4. The V gene's germline CDR1 is SGHDT and CDR2 YYEEEE. The CDR3 extends over 13 amino acids. The CDR3 DNA reads TGTGCCAGCAGTTCAACAGGGGGCTATGGCTACACCTTC. Its translation: CASSSTGGYGYTF.

The rearrangement joins TRBV29-1 to TRBJ2-7; a weak D match, TRBD1 (5 bases). Trimming removed 4 bases from V and 1 base from J, with 17 bases in between. The germline V gene has CDR1 SQVTM and CDR2 ANQGSEA. The CDR3 consists of 15 residues. CDR3 coding DNA: TGCAGCGTTGCTAGGGTCGCAGGGTCTTCCTACGAGCAGTACTTC. Translating it yields CSVARVAGSSYEQYF.

The chain couples TRBV11-3 to TRBJ1-3, with 11 bases lining up with TRBD1. Germline-derived CDR1 and CDR2 are SGHNT and YENEEA. Losses at the gene ends were 4 bases for V and 7 bases for J; bases not matched to a gene: 9. The CDR3 spans 16 residues. The CDR3 DNA sequence: TGTGCCAGCAGCTCAGGACAGGGGGCGCTGGATAACACCATATATTTT. This sequence encodes CASSSGQGALDNTIYF.

CDR3 DNA: TGTGCCAGCAGCCCCGGGACAGGGGGCTTTTGGGGAAACACCATATATTTT. As protein: CASSPGTGGFWGNTIYF. V and J are TRBV3-1 (or the pseudogene TRBV3-2) and TRBJ1-3; 12 bases match TRBD1. V was clipped by 4 bases and J by 4 bases; unmatched bases: 8. Germline loops: CDR1 LGHDT, CDR2 YNNKEL (reference sequence). The CDR3 runs to 17 residues.

The chain uses TRBV14 and TRBJ2-6, with 9 bases matching TRBD2. Trimming took 0 bases from V and 0 from J; bases not matched to a gene: 9. The CDR3 runs to 20 residues. Germline-derived CDR1 and CDR2 are SGHDN and FVKESK. The CDR3 protein is CASSQDEGEREDSGANVLTF. Written as DNA, the CDR3 is TGTGCCAGCAGCCAAGATGAGGGGGAGCGGGAGGACTCTGGGGCCAACGTCCTGACTTTC.

The chain uses TRBV2 and TRBJ2-5, with D hard to call. CDR3 size: 13 residues. CDR1 SNHLY and CDR2 FYNNEI come from the germline V gene. The V end lost 5 bases, the J end lost 5 bases, and 12 bases lay between the germline ends. CDR3: CASSRVGLETQYF. CDR3 in DNA: TGTGCCAGCAGTCGGGTGGGTTTGGAGACCCAGTACTTC. The variable domain in full, completed from reference TRBV2 and TRBJ2-5, reads EPEVTQTPSHQVTQMGQEVILRCVPISNHLYFYWYRQILGQKVEFLVSFYNNEISEKSEIFDDQFSVERPDGSNFTLKIRSTKLEDSAMYFCASSRVGLETQYFGPGTRLLVL.

V gene TRBV28 combines with J gene TRBJ1-2, with D unclear. V was trimmed by 2 bases and J by 10 bases, leaving 11 bases between them. The V gene's germline CDR1 is MDHEN and CDR2 SYDVKM. CDR3 length equals 12 residues. DNA of the CDR3: TGTGCCAGCAGTTTAGTGGGCCTGAACTACACCTTC. Its translation is CASSLVGLNYTF.